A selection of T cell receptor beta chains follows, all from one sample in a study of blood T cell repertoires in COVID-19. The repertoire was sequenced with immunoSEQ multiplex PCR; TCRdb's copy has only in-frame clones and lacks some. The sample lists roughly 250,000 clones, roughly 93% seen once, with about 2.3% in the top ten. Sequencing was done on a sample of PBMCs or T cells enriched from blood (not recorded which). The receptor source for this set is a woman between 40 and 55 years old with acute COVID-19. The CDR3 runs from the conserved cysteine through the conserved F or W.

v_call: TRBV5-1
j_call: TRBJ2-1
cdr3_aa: CASSPGTSRVNEQFF

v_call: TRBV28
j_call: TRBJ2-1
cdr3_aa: CASSLSRVAGGPDNEQFF

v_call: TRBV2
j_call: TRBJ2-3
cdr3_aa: CASRRLAGRTDTQYF

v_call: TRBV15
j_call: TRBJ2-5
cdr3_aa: CATRRTGVGQETQYF

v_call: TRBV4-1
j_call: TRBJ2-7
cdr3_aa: CASSQDRDSVYEQYF

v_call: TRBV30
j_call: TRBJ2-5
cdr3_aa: CAWSRGYQETQYF

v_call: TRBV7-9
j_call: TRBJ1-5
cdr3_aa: CASSQTGVGQPQHF

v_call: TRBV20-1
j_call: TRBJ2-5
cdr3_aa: CQAGPQETQYF

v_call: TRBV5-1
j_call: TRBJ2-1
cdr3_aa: CASSPTGAGGYNEQFF

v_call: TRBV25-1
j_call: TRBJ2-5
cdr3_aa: CASSEGGTKTQYF

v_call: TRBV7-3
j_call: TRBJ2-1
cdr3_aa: CASSSGEGTGLDNEQFF

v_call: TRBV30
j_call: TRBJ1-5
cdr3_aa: CAWSSGGYQPQHF

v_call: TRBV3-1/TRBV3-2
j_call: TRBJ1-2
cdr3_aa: CASSLRTAYGYTF

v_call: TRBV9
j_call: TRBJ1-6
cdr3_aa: CASSLRQNSPLHF

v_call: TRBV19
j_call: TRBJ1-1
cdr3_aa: CASSIEGQLNTEAFF

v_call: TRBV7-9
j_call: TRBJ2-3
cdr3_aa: CASSIRRGSTDTQYF

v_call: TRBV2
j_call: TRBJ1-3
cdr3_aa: CASSVSGGRNTIYF

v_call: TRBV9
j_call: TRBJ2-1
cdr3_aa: CASSEGLENYNEQFF

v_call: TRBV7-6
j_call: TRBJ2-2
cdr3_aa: CASSLPRGGFDTGELFF

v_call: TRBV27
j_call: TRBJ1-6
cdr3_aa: CASSFGQGNSPLHF

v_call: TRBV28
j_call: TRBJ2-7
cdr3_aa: CASSPSGGEQYF

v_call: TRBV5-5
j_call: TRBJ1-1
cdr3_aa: CASSLSTLNTEAFF